This is a list of T cell receptor beta chains from one sample in a study of shared clonotypes between healthy human individuals. Data came from immunoSEQ multiplex PCR; TCRdb stores just in-frame clones and leaves some out. Here the sample spans some 2.1 million clones, about 95% being singletons. The sample consisted of naive CD4+ T cells sorted from blood. Receptor source: a man between 18 and 29 years old in good health. Both conserved end residues are part of each CDR3. The D gene is left open where the match is weak. Clone size is given for some rows only: seen once, a few or many times, or a class if the clone is expanded.

CDR3aa: CASSLGLADSYEQYF; CDR3nt: TGCGCCAGCAGCTTGGGGCTAGCGGATTCATACGAGCAGTACTTC; d_gene: TRBD2; abundance: NA; v_gene: TRBV5-1; j_gene: TRBJ2-7
CDR3aa: CASSVRQGLGGYTF; CDR3nt: TGTGCCAGCAGCGTGCGACAGGGGCTGGGTGGCTACACCTTC; d_gene: TRBD1; abundance: NA; v_gene: TRBV9; j_gene: TRBJ1-2
CDR3aa: CASSLLFLSASTDTQYF; CDR3nt: TGTGCCAGCAGCTTGCTCTTTTTGAGCGCTAGCACAGATACGCAGTATTTT; d_gene: NA; abundance: NA; v_gene: TRBV5-4; j_gene: TRBJ2-3
CDR3aa: CASSHREGSPLHF; CDR3nt: TGTGCCAGCAGCCACAGGGAGGGTTCACCCCTCCACTTT; d_gene: NA; abundance: NA; v_gene: TRBV6-5; j_gene: TRBJ1-6
CDR3aa: CASSLSGNTEAFF; CDR3nt: TGTGCCAGCAGCTTATCGGGAAACACTGAAGCTTTCTTT; d_gene: NA; abundance: NA; v_gene: TRBV7-2; j_gene: TRBJ1-1
CDR3aa: CASSLMRTLTTNEKLFF; CDR3nt: TGTGCCAGCAGCTTAATGAGGACCCTCACAACTAATGAAAAACTGTTTTTT; d_gene: NA; abundance: NA; v_gene: TRBV7-9; j_gene: TRBJ1-4
CDR3aa: CASSSGTGNEKLFF; CDR3nt: TGCGCCAGCAGCAGCGGGACAGGGAATGAAAAACTGTTTTTT; d_gene: TRBD1; abundance: NA; v_gene: TRBV5-1; j_gene: TRBJ1-4
CDR3aa: CASSPGIRADTQYF; CDR3nt: TGTGCCAGCAGCCCCGGGATTAGGGCTGATACGCAGTATTTT; d_gene: NA; abundance: NA; v_gene: TRBV7-3; j_gene: TRBJ2-3
CDR3aa: CASSLGPGGETQYF; CDR3nt: TGTGCCAGCAGCTTAGGTCCAGGGGGAGAGACCCAGTACTTC; d_gene: TRBD1; abundance: NA; v_gene: TRBV7-9; j_gene: TRBJ2-5
CDR3aa: CASSLRRQGPNTEAFF; CDR3nt: TGTGCCAGCAGCTTGCGTCGACAGGGGCCGAACACTGAAGCTTTCTTT; d_gene: TRBD1; abundance: NA; v_gene: TRBV5-4; j_gene: TRBJ1-1
CDR3aa: CASSPLGDTSTDTQYF; CDR3nt: TGTGCCAGCAGCCCCTTGGGGGACACTAGCACAGATACGCAGTATTTT; d_gene: NA; abundance: NA; v_gene: TRBV7-3; j_gene: TRBJ2-3
CDR3aa: CASSPPVGQGLNTEAFF; CDR3nt: TGTGCCAGCTCACCACCGGTCGGACAGGGTTTGAACACTGAAGCTTTCTTT; d_gene: TRBD1; abundance: NA; v_gene: TRBV18; j_gene: TRBJ1-1
CDR3aa: CASSYFYEQFF; CDR3nt: TGTGCCAGCAGTTACTTCTATGAGCAGTTCTTC; d_gene: NA; abundance: NA; v_gene: TRBV6-6; j_gene: TRBJ2-1
CDR3aa: CASSPSAGYNEQFF; CDR3nt: TGTGCCAGCAGCCCCTCTGCGGGATACAATGAGCAGTTCTTC; d_gene: NA; abundance: NA; v_gene: TRBV11-3; j_gene: TRBJ2-1
CDR3aa: CASSILDRDNYEQYF; CDR3nt: TGTGCCAGTAGTATTCTAGACCGGGACAACTACGAGCAGTACTTC; d_gene: NA; abundance: NA; v_gene: TRBV19; j_gene: TRBJ2-7
CDR3aa: CASGRDVNTGELFF; CDR3nt: TGTGCCAGCGGCCGGGACGTCAACACCGGGGAGCTGTTTTTT; d_gene: NA; abundance: NA; v_gene: TRBV2; j_gene: TRBJ2-2
CDR3aa: CASSPLAGGANVLSF; CDR3nt: TGTGCCAGCAGTCCTCTAGCGGGTGGGGCCAACGTCCTGTCTTTC; d_gene: TRBD2; abundance: NA; v_gene: TRBV6-5; j_gene: TRBJ2-6
CDR3aa: CASSPKTSPYGYTF; CDR3nt: TGTGCCAGCAGCCCCAAGACATCGCCCTATGGCTACACCTTC; d_gene: NA; abundance: NA; v_gene: TRBV11-2; j_gene: TRBJ1-2
CDR3aa: CASSPDGESMSYGYTF; CDR3nt: TGTGCCAGCAGTCCGGACGGAGAATCGATGAGCTATGGCTACACCTTC; d_gene: NA; abundance: NA; v_gene: TRBV6-6; j_gene: TRBJ1-2
CDR3aa: CASSPKGDMGAFF; CDR3nt: TGTGCCAGCAGCCCAAAGGGGGATATGGGAGCTTTCTTT; d_gene: NA; abundance: NA; v_gene: TRBV7-8; j_gene: TRBJ1-1
CDR3aa: CASSIGQPPQHF; CDR3nt: TGTGCCAGTAGTATAGGGCAACCACCCCAGCATTTT; d_gene: NA; abundance: NA; v_gene: TRBV19; j_gene: TRBJ1-5
CDR3aa: CASSLVMTPNYGYTF; CDR3nt: TGTGCCAGCAGCTTAGTCATGACACCTAACTATGGCTACACCTTC; d_gene: NA; abundance: NA; v_gene: TRBV7-9; j_gene: TRBJ1-2
CDR3aa: CASSDWGVGYGYTF; CDR3nt: TGTGCCAGCAGTGATTGGGGGGTGGGCTATGGCTACACCTTC; d_gene: NA; abundance: NA; v_gene: TRBV6-1; j_gene: TRBJ1-2
CDR3aa: CASSPDYEQYF; CDR3nt: TGTGCCAGCAGTCCTGACTACGAGCAGTACTTC; d_gene: NA; abundance: once; v_gene: TRBV28; j_gene: TRBJ2-7
CDR3aa: CSGTGQIEQYF; CDR3nt: TGCAGTGGAACAGGTCAGATTGAGCAGTACTTC; d_gene: NA; abundance: NA; v_gene: TRBV20-1; j_gene: TRBJ2-7
CDR3aa: CASSGLRFELNRYGYTF; CDR3nt: TGTGCCAGCAGTGGCCTCCGGTTTGAGCTTAACAGGTATGGCTACACCTTC; d_gene: NA; abundance: NA; v_gene: TRBV6-4; j_gene: TRBJ1-2
CDR3aa: CASISLGGQDYGYTF; CDR3nt: TGTGCCAGCATCTCTTTAGGGGGGCAAGACTATGGCTACACCTTC; d_gene: NA; abundance: NA; v_gene: TRBV6-5; j_gene: TRBJ1-2
CDR3aa: CASSSHPGDYEQYF; CDR3nt: TGTGCCAGCAGCTCGCATCCGGGGGACTACGAGCAGTACTTC; d_gene: NA; abundance: NA; v_gene: TRBV11-2; j_gene: TRBJ2-7
CDR3aa: CASRLAGNTDTQYF; CDR3nt: TGTGCCAGCAGACTAGCGGGGAACACAGATACGCAGTATTTT; d_gene: TRBD2; abundance: NA; v_gene: TRBV6-4; j_gene: TRBJ2-3
CDR3aa: CASSYGLAGRNEQFF; CDR3nt: TGTGCCAGCAGCTACGGGCTAGCGGGAAGGAATGAGCAGTTCTTC; d_gene: TRBD2; abundance: NA; v_gene: TRBV7-9; j_gene: TRBJ2-1
CDR3aa: CASRGGRDNSPLHF; CDR3nt: TGTGCCAGCAGGGGGGGCCGGGATAATTCACCCCTCCACTTT; d_gene: NA; abundance: NA; v_gene: TRBV28; j_gene: TRBJ1-6
CDR3aa: CASSVSAGDTQYF; CDR3nt: TGTGCCAGCAGCGTTTCAGCCGGAGATACGCAGTATTTT; d_gene: NA; abundance: NA; v_gene: TRBV9; j_gene: TRBJ2-3
CDR3aa: CASSLAGDSGNTIYF; CDR3nt: TGTGCCAGCAGTTTAGCGGGGGACTCTGGAAACACCATATATTTT; d_gene: NA; abundance: NA; v_gene: TRBV27; j_gene: TRBJ1-3
CDR3aa: CASSLAGAGELFF; CDR3nt: TGTGCTAGCAGCCTAGCTGGGGCCGGGGAGCTGTTTTTT; d_gene: NA; abundance: NA; v_gene: TRBV7-7; j_gene: TRBJ2-2
CDR3aa: CASSDRGVVETQYF; CDR3nt: TGTGCCAGCAGCGACCGGGGGGTAGTGGAGACCCAGTACTTC; d_gene: TRBD2; abundance: NA; v_gene: TRBV6-5; j_gene: TRBJ2-5
CDR3aa: CASSYGGQGLMLGYTF; CDR3nt: TGTGCCAGCAGTTACGGGGGACAGGGGTTAATGTTGGGCTACACCTTC; d_gene: TRBD1; abundance: NA; v_gene: TRBV6-5; j_gene: TRBJ1-2
CDR3aa: CASSPSRPSYEQYF; CDR3nt: TGTGCCAGCTCCCCTTCTAGGCCCAGCTACGAGCAGTACTTC; d_gene: NA; abundance: NA; v_gene: TRBV18; j_gene: TRBJ2-7
CDR3aa: CASSLNELAGELLYNEQFF; CDR3nt: TGTGCCAGCAGCTTAAACGAACTAGCGGGGGAATTGCTTTACAATGAGCAGTTCTTC; d_gene: TRBD2; abundance: NA; v_gene: TRBV11-2; j_gene: TRBJ2-1
CDR3aa: CASSEHGPNTGELFF; CDR3nt: TGTGCCAGCAGTGAGCACGGGCCGAACACCGGGGAGCTGTTTTTT; d_gene: NA; abundance: NA; v_gene: TRBV2; j_gene: TRBJ2-2
CDR3aa: CASSPIAGARYEQYF; CDR3nt: TGTGCCAGCAGCCCCATAGCGGGGGCCAGATACGAGCAGTACTTC; d_gene: TRBD2; abundance: NA; v_gene: TRBV5-4; j_gene: TRBJ2-7
CDR3aa: CASSPLGQSGNTIYF; CDR3nt: TGTGCCAGCTCACCCCTGGGACAGTCGGGAAACACCATATATTTT; d_gene: TRBD1; abundance: NA; v_gene: TRBV18; j_gene: TRBJ1-3
CDR3aa: CASSLGAGTTSGETQYF; CDR3nt: TGTGCTAGCAGCCTTGGGGCGGGAACTACCTCAGGGGAGACCCAGTACTTC; d_gene: NA; abundance: NA; v_gene: TRBV7-7; j_gene: TRBJ2-5
CDR3aa: CARSSPGLGSYEQYF; CDR3nt: TGTGCCAGAAGCAGCCCGGGACTAGGGTCCTACGAGCAGTACTTC; d_gene: TRBD2; abundance: NA; v_gene: TRBV5-3; j_gene: TRBJ2-7